A selection of T cell receptor beta chains follows, all from one sample in a study of T cell repertoires in cytomegalovirus infection. A single record per CDR3 protein comes from TCRdb applying MiXCR to the reads. Of 200,000 to 300,000 distinct CDR3 sequences listed, approximately 13% are singletons. The material sequenced was PBMCs. These receptors were collected from a human donor in good health (CMV status not recorded). Some clones in this sample may be carry-over from other donors' samples. Each CDR3 is given without its conserved first and last residue.

V: TRBV5-1
CDR3: ASSLQGRDTEAF

V: TRBV20-1
CDR3: SVSLAGGDTGELF

V: TRBV19
CDR3: ASRIAGGDYEQY

V: TRBV7-2
CDR3: ASSTRLATHEQF

V: TRBV3-1
CDR3: ASSQEIERTYGYT

V: TRBV7-8
CDR3: ASSAQTENIQY

V: TRBV5-4
CDR3: ASSPSTTVTSYEQY

V: TRBV19
CDR3: ASSMGTSKETQY

V: TRBV6-6
CDR3: ASTYGSISGNTIY

V: TRBV6-1
CDR3: ARLPPRPQH

V: TRBV6-2/TRBV6-3
CDR3: ASRTSGNGELF

V: TRBV4-3
CDR3: ASSQLWPSTDTQY

V: TRBV7-8
CDR3: ASSRTGQPLSYEQY

V: TRBV13
CDR3: ASRVGGYLKQF

V: TRBV20-1
CDR3: SARSPGGPTDTQY

V: TRBV5-1
CDR3: ASSLEGQGGNYGYT

V: TRBV7-9
CDR3: ASSRTSGRENIQY

V: TRBV28
CDR3: ASTENRDTGELF

V: TRBV5-5
CDR3: ASSLEGGTDTQY